This TCR beta chain was obtained from a study of shared clonotypes between healthy human individuals. Study outcomes and limitations: Large sequencing depth failed to make sorted-subset sequencing complete, rarefaction showed.

Each PCR replicate from the sorted subsets contained about 200 ng DNA, which is about 30,000 T cell genomes. TCRdb's copy holds only in-frame clones and misses some; the assay was immunoSEQ multiplex PCR. The repertoire holds fewer than 1.8 million clones, with around 98.5% as singletons. Details on this clone: The antigen is undetermined.

Germline V gene sequence: CDR1 KGHSH, CDR2 LQKENI. The CDR3 runs to 13 residues. Trimming pared 0 bases from V and 9 bases from J, leaving 9 bases between. The TCR sequence derives from a man aged 30 to 39 in good health. The chain carries TRBV18 and TRBJ2-1; a possible D gene is TRBD1 (6 bases). Sequencing used naive CD4+ T cells sorted from blood. Regarding subset: CD45RA+ positively selected. The CDR3 protein is CASSPPGTIEQFF. The CDR3 nucleotides read TGTGCCAGCTCACCACCTGGGACAATTGAGCAGTTCTTC.